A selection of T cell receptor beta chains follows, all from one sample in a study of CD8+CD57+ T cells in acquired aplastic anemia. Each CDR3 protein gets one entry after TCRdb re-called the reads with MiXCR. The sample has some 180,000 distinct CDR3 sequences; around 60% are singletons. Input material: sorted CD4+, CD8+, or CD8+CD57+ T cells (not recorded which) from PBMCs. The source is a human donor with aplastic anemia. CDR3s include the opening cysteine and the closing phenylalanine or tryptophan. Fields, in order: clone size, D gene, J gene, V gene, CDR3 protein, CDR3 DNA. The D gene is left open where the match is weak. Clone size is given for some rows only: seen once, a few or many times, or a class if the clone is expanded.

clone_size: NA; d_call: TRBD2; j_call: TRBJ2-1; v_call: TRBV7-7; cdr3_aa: CASSLGGNAHNEQFF; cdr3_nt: TGTGCTAGCAGCTTGGGGGGGAACGCACACAATGAGCAGTTCTTC
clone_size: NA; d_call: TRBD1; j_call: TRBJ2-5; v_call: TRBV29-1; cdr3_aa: CSALPRDRARETQYF; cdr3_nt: TGCAGCGCCCTGCCTAGGGACAGGGCCCGAGAGACCCAGTACTTC
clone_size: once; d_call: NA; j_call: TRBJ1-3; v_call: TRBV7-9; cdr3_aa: CASSLDGRGNSGNTIYF; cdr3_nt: TGTGCCAGCAGCTTAGATGGCAGGGGCAACTCTGGAAACACCATATATTTT
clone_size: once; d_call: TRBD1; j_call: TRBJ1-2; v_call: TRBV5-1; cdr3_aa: CASSTDGTVNGYTF; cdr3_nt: TGCGCCAGCAGCACCGACGGGACAGTCAACGGCTACACCTTC
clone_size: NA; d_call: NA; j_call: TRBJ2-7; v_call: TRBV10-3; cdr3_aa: CAIGEGSGAFYEQYF; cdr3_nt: TGTGCCATCGGTGAGGGTTCGGGAGCATTTTACGAGCAGTACTTC
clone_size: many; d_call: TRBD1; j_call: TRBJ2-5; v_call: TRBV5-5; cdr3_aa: CASSQGQGAGETQYF; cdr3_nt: TGTGCCAGCAGCCAGGGACAGGGGGCCGGAGAGACCCAGTACTTC
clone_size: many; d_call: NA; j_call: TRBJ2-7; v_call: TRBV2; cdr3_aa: CASSEVPRGYEQYF; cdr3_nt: TGTGCCAGCAGTGAAGTTCCCAGGGGTTACGAGCAGTACTTC
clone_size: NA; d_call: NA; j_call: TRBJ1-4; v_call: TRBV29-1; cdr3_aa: CSVEDRTSEKLFF; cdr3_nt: TGCAGCGTTGAAGATCGGACGAGTGAAAAACTGTTTTTT
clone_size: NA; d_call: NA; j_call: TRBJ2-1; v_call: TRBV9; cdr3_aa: CASSVRADEQFF; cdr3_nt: TGTGCCAGCAGCGTCCGGGCGGATGAGCAGTTCTTC
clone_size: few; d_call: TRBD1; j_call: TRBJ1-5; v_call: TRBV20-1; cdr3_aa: CSARANLQGASRQPQHF; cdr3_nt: TGCAGTGCTAGAGCGAACCTGCAGGGGGCGTCACGTCAGCCCCAGCATTTT
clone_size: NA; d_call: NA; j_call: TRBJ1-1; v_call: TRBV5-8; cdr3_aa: CASSFGGLTEAFF; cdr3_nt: TGCGCCAGCAGCTTTGGTGGGCTCACTGAAGCTTTCTTT
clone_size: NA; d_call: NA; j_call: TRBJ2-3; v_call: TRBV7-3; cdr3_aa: CASSVDYRTDTQYF; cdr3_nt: TGTGCCAGCAGCGTCGACTACCGCACAGATACGCAGTATTTT
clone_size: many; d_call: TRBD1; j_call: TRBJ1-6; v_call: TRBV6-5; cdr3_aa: CASTHRGLQSPLHF; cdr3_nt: TGTGCCAGCACTCACAGGGGGCTCCAATCACCCCTCCACTTT
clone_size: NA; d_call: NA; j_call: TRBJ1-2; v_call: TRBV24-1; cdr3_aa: CATSDFEGGGYTF; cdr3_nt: TGTGCCACCAGTGATTTTGAGGGGGGTGGCTACACCTTC